What follows are 6 T cell receptor beta chains derived from one specimen sequenced in a study of cytomegalovirus exposure and HLA in healthy donors. 13 Jbeta primers and 60 Vbeta primers were used for the PCR. TCRdb's table, derived via immunoSEQ multiplex PCR, lists solely in-frame clones and lacks some. The data hold under 120,000 clones, with 60% to 85% observed a single time. The sample comprised PBMCs. The receptors here all came from a female donor in good health and CMV-seropositive.

This rearrangement joins TRBV2 to TRBJ2-7; 13 bases are a match to TRBD2. Germline V gene sequence: CDR1 SNHLY, CDR2 FYNNEI. This CDR3 is 15 amino acids long. J lost 6 bases, V lost 6 bases, and 8 bases had no gene match. CDR3 DNA: TGTGCCAGCAGCCGACTAGCGGGAGGACTCGGCGAGCAGTACTTC. This codes for CASSRLAGGLGEQYF.

The chain employs TRBV19 and TRBJ2-6; 9 bases are a match to TRBD2. The junction had 8 bases not matched to a gene; V was cut back by 1 base and J by 4 bases. The CDR3 has 18 residues. Germline CDR1 and CDR2: LNHDA and SQIVND (reference sequence). In nucleotides, the CDR3 is TGTGCCAGTAGTATAGGGGCTAGCGGGGTCTCCGGGGCCAACGTCCTGACTTTC. Residues: CASSIGASGVSGANVLTF.

This rearrangement joins TRBV2 to TRBJ2-1; 9 nucleotides line up with TRBD2. CDR3 length: 15 amino acids. The V gene's germline CDR1 is SNHLY and CDR2 FYNNEI. The junction had 9 bases not matched to a gene; V was cut back by 8 bases and J by 4 bases. The CDR3: CASEAGGGGYNEQFF. For the CDR3, the DNA is TGTGCCAGCGAAGCGGGGGGTGGGGGTTACAATGAGCAGTTCTTC.

J is TRBJ2-1 and V is TRBV11-3, with 10 positions matching TRBD2. This CDR3 is built from 15 residues. CDR1 is SGHNT and CDR2 is YENEEA in the germline V gene. V dropped 5 bases and J dropped 5; count of bases not matched to a gene: 6. The CDR3 DNA reads TGTGCCAGCAGCCAGCGGGGGGGCCGCGACAATGAGCAGTTCTTC. Residues: CASSQRGGRDNEQFF.

The chain combines TRBV18 with TRBJ2-3, with 9 nucleotides matching TRBD2. Germline V CDR1 and CDR2: KGHSH, LQKENI. The CDR3 is made up of 15 amino acids. Losses at the gene ends were 3 bases for V and 0 bases for J; bases not matched to a gene: 1. This CDR3 reads CASSPAGGSTDTQYF. CDR3 DNA: TGTGCCAGCTCACCGGCGGGGGGGAGCACAGATACGCAGTATTTT.

The rearrangement joins TRBV7-9 to TRBJ1-1; D perhaps matches TRBD1 (5 bases). This CDR3 has 14 amino acids. V shed 5 bases and J shed 1 base, with 11 bases lying between them. Germline assignment: CDR1 SEHNR and CDR2 FQNEAQ (reference sequence). The chain's CDR3 is CASSILGQNTEAFF. In nucleotides, the CDR3 is TGTGCCAGCAGCATCCTAGGACAGAACACTGAAGCTTTCTTT.